These T cell receptor beta chains were read from a single sample in a study of cytomegalovirus exposure and HLA in healthy donors. Method: immunoSEQ multiplex PCR; TCRdb's copy keeps in-frame clones and lacks some. The sample lists about 160,000 clones, 70% to 85% occurring once. The specimen was PBMCs. The source is a man aged 40-49 years in good health and CMV-seronegative. CDR3s include the opening cysteine and the closing phenylalanine or tryptophan. The D gene is left open where the match is weak. Some rows mark clone size as missing; the rest say once, few, many or name a class of expanded clone.

V gene	J gene	clone size	D gene	CDR3 DNA	CDR3 protein
TRBV11-1	TRBJ1-2	NA	NA	TGTGCCAGCAGCTTACGGCGGGGCTATGGCTACACCTTC	CASSLRRGYGYTF
TRBV29-1	TRBJ1-3	NA	NA	TGCAGCGTGGTACAGGGTTTTGGAAACACCATATATTTT	CSVVQGFGNTIYF
TRBV27	TRBJ2-7	NA	TRBD2	TGTGCCAGCAGTCTTGGACTAGCGGGGGACCTAAGGGAGCAGTACTTC	CASSLGLAGDLREQYF
TRBV6-5	TRBJ1-6	NA	NA	TGTGCCAGCAGTTACTCCGGGGAAATGTCTTCACCCCTCCACTTT	CASSYSGEMSSPLHF
TRBV14	TRBJ1-2	NA	TRBD1	TGTGCCAGTAGGGGACAGGGAGGCTATGGCTACACCTTC	CASRGQGGYGYTF
TRBV2	TRBJ1-2	NA	TRBD1	TGTGCCACCTCGCGGACAGGGGGCGGTTATGGCTACACCTTC	CATSRTGGGYGYTF
TRBV9	TRBJ2-7	NA	TRBD2	TGTGCCAGCAGCGGGACGACTAGCGGGGGGGCCTACGAGCAGTACTTC	CASSGTTSGGAYEQYF
TRBV6-5	TRBJ1-5	NA	NA	TGTGCCAGCAGTACCGGGAACCCATACAATCAGCCCCAGCATTTT	CASSTGNPYNQPQHF
TRBV10-3	TRBJ2-1	NA	TRBD2	TGTGCCATCAGTGATTTAGCGGGGGGTTTCGATGAGCAGTTCTTC	CAISDLAGGFDEQFF
TRBV18	TRBJ2-7	once	NA	TGTGCCAGCTCACCTGATGCGGGGAGCTCCTACGAGCAGTACTTC	CASSPDAGSSYEQYF
TRBV7-3	TRBJ1-1	NA	TRBD1	TGTGCCAGCAGCCCTCCCCCCGGGACAGGCCTCTTCGGGGCTTTCTTT	CASSPPPGTGLFGAFF
TRBV27	TRBJ1-2	NA	TRBD1	TGTGCCAGCAGCTCTACCTACGGACAGGGGAGGAGCTACACCTTC	CASSSTYGQGRSYTF
TRBV5-6	TRBJ1-1	NA	NA	TGTGCCACCTTGGGGCGGGGATACACTGAAGCTTTCTTT	CATLGRGYTEAFF
TRBV5-4	TRBJ2-7	few	TRBD2	TGTGCCAGCAGCTTGGGTGCGGGGGGCTACGAGCAGTACTTC	CASSLGAGGYEQYF
TRBV15	TRBJ1-3	NA	NA	TGTGCCACCAGCAGAGACCCCACAGGGAACTCTGGAAACACCATATATTTT	CATSRDPTGNSGNTIYF
TRBV5-6	TRBJ2-4	NA	TRBD2	TGTGCCAGCAGCTCCACTACGGGGGGGGTAGCCAAAAACATTCAGTACTTC	CASSSTTGGVAKNIQYF
TRBV5-8	TRBJ1-1	once	TRBD1	TGTGCCAGCAGCCACGGACAGGTGCACACTGAAGCTTTCTTT	CASSHGQVHTEAFF
TRBV9	TRBJ2-1	NA	TRBD2	TGTGCCAGCAGCGTAGGGGGGGGTGAGCAGTTCTTC	CASSVGGGEQFF
TRBV2	TRBJ2-2	NA	NA	TGTGCCAGCAGTGAGGGCCAGGCCAACGTCGAGGAGCTGTTTTTT	CASSEGQANVEELFF
TRBV5-4	TRBJ1-6	NA	TRBD1	TGTGCCAGCAGCTTGGAGGGACAGGGTTATTCACCCCTCCACTTT	CASSLEGQGYSPLHF
TRBV6-5	TRBJ2-2	NA	NA	TGTGCCAGCAGTTACAGAACTAACACCGGGGAGCTGTTTTTT	CASSYRTNTGELFF
TRBV7-6	TRBJ2-7	once	TRBD1	TGTGCCAGCAGCTTAGGGGACAGCGCATCCTACGAGCAGTACTTC	CASSLGDSASYEQYF
TRBV5-4	TRBJ1-1	NA	NA	NA	CASSTSAGGGTEAFF
TRBV10-3	TRBJ2-7	NA	TRBD1	TGTGCCATCACCGTTGGACAGGGTTTAAGCGAGCAGTACTTC	CAITVGQGLSEQYF
TRBV10-3	TRBJ2-5	NA	NA	TGTGCCATCAGTGAGCAGGGAGAGACCCAGTACTTC	CAISEQGETQYF
TRBV4-2	TRBJ2-3	NA	TRBD2	TGTGCCAGCAGCCAAGATACATCTAGCGGGGGCACAGATACGCAGTATTTT	CASSQDTSSGGTDTQYF
TRBV28	TRBJ2-1	NA	NA	TGTGCCAGCATCGCCACGGAGGGCGCCTACAATGAGCAGTTCTTC	CASIATEGAYNEQFF
TRBV2	TRBJ2-3	few	TRBD1	TGTGCCAGCAGTCCGACAGGGGTGGCCACAGATACGCAGTATTTT	CASSPTGVATDTQYF
TRBV7-6	TRBJ2-3	NA	TRBD2	TGTGCCAGCAGCTCACCTACCATTGTTCGAGCGGGGGGGCCGCAGTATTTT	CASSSPTIVRAGGPQYF
TRBV4-3	TRBJ2-1	NA	NA	TGCGCCAGCAGCCAAAATCCGGACAGCCTTCGAATGGGATACAATGAGCAGTTCTTC	CASSQNPDSLRMGYNEQFF
TRBV5-1	TRBJ1-1	NA	NA	TGCGCCAGCAGCGGGGGGGGCCAGGGCCGTGGGCCTGAAGCTTTCTTT	CASSGGGQGRGPEAFF
TRBV27	TRBJ2-5	NA	NA	TGTGCCAGCAGTTTCGCGTCGAGGGATCAAGAGACCCAGTACTTC	CASSFASRDQETQYF
TRBV27	TRBJ2-3	NA	NA	TGTGCCAGCAGTTTCCGGGGAAGCACAGATACGCAGTATTTT	CASSFRGSTDTQYF
TRBV2	TRBJ1-4	NA	NA	TGTGCCAGCAGTGAAGTGCAGGGGCTAGGAGAAAAACTGTTTTTT	CASSEVQGLGEKLFF
TRBV4-1	TRBJ1-5	NA	NA	TGCGCCAGCAGCCAAACAATAGGGGGTAAGCAGCCCCAGCATTTT	CASSQTIGGKQPQHF